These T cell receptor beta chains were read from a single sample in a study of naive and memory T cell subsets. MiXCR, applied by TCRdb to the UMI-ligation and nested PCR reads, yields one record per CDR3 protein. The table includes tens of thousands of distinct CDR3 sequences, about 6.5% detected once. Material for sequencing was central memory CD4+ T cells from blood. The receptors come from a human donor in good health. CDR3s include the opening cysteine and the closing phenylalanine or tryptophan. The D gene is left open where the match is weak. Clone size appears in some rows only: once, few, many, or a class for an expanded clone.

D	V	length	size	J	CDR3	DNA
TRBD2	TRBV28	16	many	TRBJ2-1	CASSSSTSLREGEQFF	TGTGCCAGCAGTTCCTCGACTAGCCTGAGGGAGGGTGAGCAGTTCTTC
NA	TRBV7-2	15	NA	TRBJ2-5	CASSPGSGIQETQYF	TGTGCCAGCAGCCCAGGGTCGGGGATTCAAGAGACCCAGTACTTC
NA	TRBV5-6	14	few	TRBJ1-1	CASSLAGRNTEAFF	TGTGCCAGCAGCTTGGCGGGACGTAACACTGAAGCTTTCTTT
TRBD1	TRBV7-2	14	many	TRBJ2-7	CASSRDSSSYEQYF	TGTGCCAGCAGCCGGGACAGCTCCTCCTACGAGCAGTACTTC
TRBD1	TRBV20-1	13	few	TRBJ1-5	CSANGQGNQPQHF	TGCAGTGCCAATGGACAGGGCAATCAGCCCCAGCATTTT
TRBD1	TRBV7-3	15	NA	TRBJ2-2	CASSSGTGVPGELFF	TGTGCCAGCAGCTCGGGGACAGGGGTGCCCGGGGAGCTGTTTTTT
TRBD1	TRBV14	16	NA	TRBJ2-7	CASSRGGQGSTYEQCF	TGTGCCAGCAGCCGCGGGGGACAGGGGAGTACCTACGAGCAGTGCTTC
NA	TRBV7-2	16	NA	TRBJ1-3	CASSLAVRSSGNTIYF	TGTGCCAGCAGCTTAGCGGTCCGGAGCTCTGGAAACACCATATATTTT
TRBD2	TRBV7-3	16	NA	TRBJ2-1	CASSFTSGPSYNEQFF	TGTGCCAGCAGCTTTACTAGCGGGCCCTCCTACAATGAGCAGTTCTTC
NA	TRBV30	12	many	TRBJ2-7	CAWSVREYEQYF	TGTGCCTGGAGTGTACGTGAGTACGAGCAGTACTTC
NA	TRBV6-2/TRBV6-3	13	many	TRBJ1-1	CASILRGGTEAFF	TGTGCCAGCATCCTCCGTGGGGGGACTGAAGCTTTCTTT
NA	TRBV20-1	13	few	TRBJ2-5	CSACEDRQETQYF	TGCAGTGCTTGCGAGGACCGCCAAGAGACCCAGTACTTC
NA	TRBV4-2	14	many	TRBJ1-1	CASSGQRRGTEAFF	TGTGCCAGCAGCGGACAACGTAGGGGCACTGAAGCTTTCTTT
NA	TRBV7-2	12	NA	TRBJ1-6	CASSFGNSPLHF	TGTGCCAGCAGCTTCGGCAATTCACCCCTCCACTTT
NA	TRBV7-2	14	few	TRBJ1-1	CASSLAGTSTEAFF	TGTGCCAGCAGCTTAGCCGGGACAAGCACTGAAGCTTTCTTT
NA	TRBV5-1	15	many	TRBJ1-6	CASSLATGFDSPLHF	TGCGCCAGCAGCTTGGCCACGGGTTTCGATTCACCCCTCCACTTT
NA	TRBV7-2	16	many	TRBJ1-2	CASHQTSFRRTYGYTF	TGTGCCAGCCATCAAACGTCGTTCCGGAGAACTTATGGCTACACCTTC
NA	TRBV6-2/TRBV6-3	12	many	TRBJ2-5	CASSDTRETQYF	TGTGCCAGCAGCGACACTAGGGAGACCCAGTACTTC
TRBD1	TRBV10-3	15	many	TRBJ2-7	CAISEGSGGRDEQYF	TGTGCCATCAGTGAGGGCTCAGGGGGCAGGGACGAGCAGTACTTC
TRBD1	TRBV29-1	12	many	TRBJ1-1	CSVVRGRTEAFF	TGCAGCGTCGTCAGGGGGCGGACTGAAGCTTTCTTT
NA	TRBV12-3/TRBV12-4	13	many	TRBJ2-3	CASSNARGGTQYF	TGTGCCAGCAGTAACGCCCGGGGAGGTACGCAGTATTTT
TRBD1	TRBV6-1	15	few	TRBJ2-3	CASSVDRGTTDTQYF	TGTGCCAGCAGCGTGGACAGGGGAACCACAGATACGCAGTATTTT
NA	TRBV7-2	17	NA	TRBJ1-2	CASSLGWGGGANYGYTF	TGTGCCAGCAGCTTGGGGTGGGGGGGCGGAGCTAACTATGGCTACACCTTC
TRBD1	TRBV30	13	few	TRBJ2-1	CAWNRGLTNEQFF	TGTGCCTGGAACAGGGGGTTGACCAATGAGCAGTTCTTC
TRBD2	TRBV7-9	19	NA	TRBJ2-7	CASSPSQTSGRIMVYEQYF	TGTGCCAGCAGCCCTTCGCAGACTAGCGGGAGGATTATGGTGTACGAGCAGTACTTC
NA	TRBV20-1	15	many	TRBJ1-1	CSASEQGLMNTEAFF	TGCAGTGCTAGCGAACAGGGTCTTATGAACACTGAAGCTTTCTTT
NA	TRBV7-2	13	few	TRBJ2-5	CASSNAGRETQYF	TGTGCCAGCAGCAATGCCGGGCGGGAGACCCAGTACTTC
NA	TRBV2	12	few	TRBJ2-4	CASSLTENIQYF	TGTGCCAGCAGTCTGACAGAAAACATTCAGTACTTC
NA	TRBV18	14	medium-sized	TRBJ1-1	CASSLSTRNTEAFF	TGTGCCAGCTCACTTTCGACACGTAACACTGAAGCTTTCTTT
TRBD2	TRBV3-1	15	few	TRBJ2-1	CASSQGLAGFSEQFF	TGTGCCAGCAGCCAAGGGCTAGCGGGGTTCAGTGAGCAGTTCTTC
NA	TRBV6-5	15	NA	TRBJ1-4	CASSYSPLAGEKLFF	TGTGCCAGCAGTTACTCACCGTTAGCGGGTGAAAAACTGTTTTTT
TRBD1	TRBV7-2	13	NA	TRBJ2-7	CASSPGQLREQYF	TGTGCCAGCAGCCCGGGACAGTTACGCGAGCAGTACTTC
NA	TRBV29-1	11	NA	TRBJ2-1	CSVSYNERQFF	TGCAGCGTCTCGTACAATGAGCGGCAGTTCTTC
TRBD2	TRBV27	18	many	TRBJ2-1	CASSLKGGTSSLYNEQFF	TGTGCCAGCAGTTTAAAAGGGGGGACTAGCTCCCTTTACAATGAGCAGTTCTTC
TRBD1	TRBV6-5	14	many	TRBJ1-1	CASRNQGARGEAFF	TGTGCCAGCAGGAACCAGGGGGCGCGCGGTGAAGCTTTCTTT